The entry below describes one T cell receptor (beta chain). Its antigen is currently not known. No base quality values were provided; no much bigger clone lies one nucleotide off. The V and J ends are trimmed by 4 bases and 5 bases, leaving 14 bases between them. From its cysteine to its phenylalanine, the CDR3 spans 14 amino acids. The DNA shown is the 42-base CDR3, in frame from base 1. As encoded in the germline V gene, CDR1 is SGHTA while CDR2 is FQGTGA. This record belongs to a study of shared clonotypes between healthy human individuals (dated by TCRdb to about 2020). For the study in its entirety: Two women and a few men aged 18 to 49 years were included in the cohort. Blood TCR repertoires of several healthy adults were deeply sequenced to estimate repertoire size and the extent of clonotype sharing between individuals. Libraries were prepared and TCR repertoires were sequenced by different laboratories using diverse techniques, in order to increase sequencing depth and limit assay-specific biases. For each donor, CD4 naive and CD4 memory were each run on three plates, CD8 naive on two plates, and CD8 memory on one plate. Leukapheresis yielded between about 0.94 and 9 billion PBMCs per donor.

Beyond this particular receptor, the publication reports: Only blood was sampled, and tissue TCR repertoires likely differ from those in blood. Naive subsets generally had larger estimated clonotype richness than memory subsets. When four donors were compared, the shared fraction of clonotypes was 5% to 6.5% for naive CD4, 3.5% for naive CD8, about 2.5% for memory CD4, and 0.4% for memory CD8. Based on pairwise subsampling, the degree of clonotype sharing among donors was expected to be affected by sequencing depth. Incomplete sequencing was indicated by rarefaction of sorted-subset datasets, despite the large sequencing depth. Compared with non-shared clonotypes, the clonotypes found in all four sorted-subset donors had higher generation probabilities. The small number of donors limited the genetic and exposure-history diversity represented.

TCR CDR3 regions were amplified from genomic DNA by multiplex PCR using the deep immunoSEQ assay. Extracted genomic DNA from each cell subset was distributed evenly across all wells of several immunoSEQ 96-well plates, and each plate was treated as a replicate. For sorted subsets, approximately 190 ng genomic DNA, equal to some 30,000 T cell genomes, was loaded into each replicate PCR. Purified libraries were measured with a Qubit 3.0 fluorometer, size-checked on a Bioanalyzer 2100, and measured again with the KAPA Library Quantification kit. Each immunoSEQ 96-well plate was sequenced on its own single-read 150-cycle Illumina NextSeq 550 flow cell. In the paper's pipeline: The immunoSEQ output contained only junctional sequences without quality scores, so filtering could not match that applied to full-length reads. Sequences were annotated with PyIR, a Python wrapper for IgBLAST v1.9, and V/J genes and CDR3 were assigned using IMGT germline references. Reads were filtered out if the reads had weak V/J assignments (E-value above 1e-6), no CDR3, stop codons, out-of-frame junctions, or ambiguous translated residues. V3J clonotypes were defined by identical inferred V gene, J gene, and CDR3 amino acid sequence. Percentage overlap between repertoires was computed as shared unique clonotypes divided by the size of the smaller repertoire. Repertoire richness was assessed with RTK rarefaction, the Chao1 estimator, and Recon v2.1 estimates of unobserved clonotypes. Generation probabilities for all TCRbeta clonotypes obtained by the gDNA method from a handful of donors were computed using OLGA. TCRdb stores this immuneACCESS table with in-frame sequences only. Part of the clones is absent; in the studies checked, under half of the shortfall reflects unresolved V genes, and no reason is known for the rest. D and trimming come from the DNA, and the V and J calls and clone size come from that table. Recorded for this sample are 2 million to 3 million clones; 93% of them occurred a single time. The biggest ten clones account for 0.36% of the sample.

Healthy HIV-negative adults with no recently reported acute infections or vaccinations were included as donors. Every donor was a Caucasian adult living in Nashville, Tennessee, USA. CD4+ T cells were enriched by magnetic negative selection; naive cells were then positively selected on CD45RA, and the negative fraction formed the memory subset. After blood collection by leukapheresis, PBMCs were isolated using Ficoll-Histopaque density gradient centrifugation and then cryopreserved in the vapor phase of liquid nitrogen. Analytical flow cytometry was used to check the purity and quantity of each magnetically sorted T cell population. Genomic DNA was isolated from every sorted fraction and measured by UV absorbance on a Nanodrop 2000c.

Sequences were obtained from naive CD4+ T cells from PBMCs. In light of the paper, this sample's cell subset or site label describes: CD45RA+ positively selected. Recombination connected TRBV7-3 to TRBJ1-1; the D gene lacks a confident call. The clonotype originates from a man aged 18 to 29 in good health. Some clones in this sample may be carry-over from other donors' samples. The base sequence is TGTGCCAGCAGCTCCTTGGCTATGGTAACTGAAGCTTTCTTT. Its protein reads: CASSSLAMVTEAFF. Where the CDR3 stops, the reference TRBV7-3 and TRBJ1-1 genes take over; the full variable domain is GAGVSQTPSNKVTEKGKYVELRCDPISGHTALYWYRQSLGQGPEFLIYFQGTGAADDSGLPNDRFFAVRPEGSVSTLKIQRTERGDSAVYLCASSSLAMVTEAFFGQGTRLTVV.